The 6 T cell receptor beta chains in this list originate from one sample, sequenced in a study of Ad26.COV2.S vaccination and SARS-CoV-2 variants. The table came from immunoSEQ multiplex PCR; TCRdb's copy has only in-frame clones and leaves some out. The profile shows about 440,000 clones, less than 95% of them singletons. Treatment: approximately 18 received Ad26.COV2.S at low or high dose, single or two shots; about 5 received placebo; per-sample allocation not given. Vaccine and placebo recipients were sampled on day 63 after the first injection. Here the sequenced sample was peripheral blood, taken in a trial of Ad26.COV2.S vaccine versus placebo. The receptors were sampled from a person between 18 and 59 years old who received the Ad26.COV2.S COVID-19 vaccine or a placebo.

The V gene is TRBV7-9, the J gene TRBJ2-5; 8 bases are a match to TRBD2. CDR1 and CDR2 from the germline V gene are SEHNR and FQNEAQ (reference sequence). The CDR3 consists of 14 residues. Germline trimming cut 6 bases from V and 1 base from J; bases unmatched to any gene: 4. The CDR3 protein is CASSFGTSQETQYF. In DNA, the CDR3 is TGTGCCAGCAGTTTCGGGACTAGCCAAGAGACCCAGTACTTC.

V and J are TRBV7-9 and TRBJ2-5; 9 bases agree with TRBD2. This CDR3 is built from 15 residues. The V gene end was trimmed by 4 bases and the J gene end by 1 base; junction bases not matched to a gene: 4. Germline V gene data show CDR1 as SEHNR and CDR2 as FQNEAQ (reference sequence). CDR3 amino acids: CASSSTSGTQETQYF. CDR3 bases: TGTGCCAGCAGCTCGACTAGCGGTACCCAAGAGACCCAGTACTTC.

V usage is TRBV4-3 and J usage is TRBJ2-5; 11 bases fit TRBD2. V trimming: 4 bases; J trimming: 5 bases; junction bases outside the gene matches: 9. The CDR3 runs 16 residues. Germline values: CDR1 LGHNA, CDR2 YSLEER. The CDR3 nucleotides read TGCGCCAGCAGCCCAGGAACTAGCGGGAGTTTGGAGACCCAGTACTTC. Its protein is CASSPGTSGSLETQYF.

The chain recombines TRBV14 with TRBJ1-2; D possibly corresponds to TRBD1 (6 bases). The ends were cut back, 4 bases at V and 1 base at J, with 13 bases in the middle. In germline, CDR1 is SGHDN, CDR2 FVKESK. The CDR3 loop spans 15 amino acids. The CDR3 DNA follows: TGTGCCAGCAGCCCGAGGGGGGGAGATAACTATGGCTACACCTTC. Protein: CASSPRGGDNYGYTF.

The CDR3 here is CASSREEGIGTRVETQYF. The CDR3 DNA is TGCGCCAGCAGCCGCGAAGAGGGAATCGGCACACGGGTAGAGACCCAGTACTTC. The chain recombines TRBV4-1 with TRBJ2-5; perhaps TRBD2 as D (5 bases). The CDR3 has 18 amino acids. Germline V lookup: CDR1 MGHRA, CDR2 YSYEKL. V was pared by 4 bases and J by 4 bases, with 25 bases between.

The chain combines TRBV7-2 with TRBJ1-4, with a possible D match to TRBD1 (5 bases). Germline loops: CDR1 SGHTA, CDR2 FQGNSA. Trimming shortened V by 5 bases and J by 7 bases, and 20 bases separated the two germline ends. The CDR3 has 16 amino acids. As DNA, the CDR3 is TGTGCCAGCAGCCTGAGGTCGGGGGTGAGAAGTGAAAAACTGTTTTTT. It translates to CASSLRSGVRSEKLFF.